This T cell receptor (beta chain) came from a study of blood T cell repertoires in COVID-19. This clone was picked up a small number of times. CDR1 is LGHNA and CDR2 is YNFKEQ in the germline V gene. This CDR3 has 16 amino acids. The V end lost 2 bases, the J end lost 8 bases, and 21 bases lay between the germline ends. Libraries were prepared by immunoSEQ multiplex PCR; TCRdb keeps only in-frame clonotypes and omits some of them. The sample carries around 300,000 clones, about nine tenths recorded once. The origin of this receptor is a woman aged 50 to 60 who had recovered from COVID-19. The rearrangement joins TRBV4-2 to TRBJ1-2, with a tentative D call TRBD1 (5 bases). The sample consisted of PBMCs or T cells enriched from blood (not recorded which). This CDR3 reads CASSQSTSDKQWGYTF. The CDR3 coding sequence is TGTGCCAGCAGCCAATCTACCTCGGACAAACAGTGGGGCTACACCTTC.